The sequence of this T cell receptor (beta chain) was determined in a study of cytomegalovirus exposure and HLA in healthy donors. Primers for the PCR totalled 60 Vbeta and 13 Jbeta. Repertoires were generated with immunoSEQ multiplex PCR, while TCRdb's copy carries only in-frame clones and drops some. The data show under 150,000 clones, approximately 82% seen once. Losses at the gene ends were 5 bases for V and 0 bases for J; bases not matched to a gene: 10. The germline V gene encodes CDR1 LNHDA and CDR2 SQIVND (reference sequence). This CDR3 has 17 residues. Material for sequencing was PBMCs. This sequence joins TRBV19 and TRBJ1-5; 7 nucleotides match TRBD1. The sequence was obtained from a boy younger than 10 in good health and CMV-seronegative. CDR3 amino acids: CASSHRQGFDSNQPQHF. In DNA form, the CDR3 reads TGTGCCAGTAGTCATCGACAGGGCTTTGATAGCAATCAGCCCCAGCATTTT.